These 25 T cell receptor beta chains originate from one sample sequenced in a study of T cell repertoires in cytomegalovirus infection. Using its own MiXCR run on the reads, TCRdb lists one record per CDR3 protein. The sample lists some 900,000 distinct CDR3 sequences, around a third seen once, with around 11% in the top ten. These TCRs' antigens remain unknown. This material consisted of cultured CD8+ T cells from PBMCs, taken from culture after CMV antigen stimulation. The receptors here all came from a human donor in good health (CMV status not recorded). Some clones in this sample may be carry-over from other donors' samples.

This clonotype was detected many times. The V gene is TRBV9, the J gene TRBJ2-1; 16 bases are shared with TRBD2. CDR3 length equals 19 residues. V lost 0 bases, J lost 8 bases, and 11 bases stayed unmatched. In germline, CDR1 is SGDLS, CDR2 YYNGEE. The CDR3 nucleotides read TGTGCCAGCAGCGTAGCTACAGGGACTAGCGGGGGGGCCGGCGATGAGCAGTTCTTC. It yields the protein CASSVATGTSGGAGDEQFF.

The rearrangement links TRBV6-4 to TRBJ2-3; 8 nucleotides match TRBD1. V was clipped by 2 bases and J by 5 bases; unmatched bases: 9. Germline lookup yields CDR1 MRHNA and CDR2 SNTAGT. The CDR3 runs 16 residues. CDR3: CASSDDGTGLLDTQYF. For the CDR3, the DNA is TGTGCCAGCAGTGACGACGGGACAGGATTGTTAGATACGCAGTATTTT.

This chain's CDR3 is CASSLPRGGYEQYV. DNA for the CDR3: TGCGCCAGCAGTCTACCGCGGGGGGGATACGAGCAGTACGTC. The gene calls are TRBV23-1 and TRBJ2-7; 9 bases line up with TRBD2. TRBV23-1 is sorted into the ORF group, with uncertain function. The CDR3 runs 14 residues. The V segment lost 4 bases and the J segment 4 bases; nucleotides outside the gene matches: 5.

The table lists this clonotype with a few counts. One end of the junction is discordant with germline, which a read error may explain. The chain joins TRBV27 to TRBJ2-3, with D possibly TRBD2 on 5 matching bases. The CDR3 is made up of 16 amino acids. Germline CDR1 reads MNHEY; CDR2 reads SMNVEV (reference sequence). CDR3 sequence: CASSLRWGDDPETQYF. For the CDR3, the DNA is TGTGCCAGCAGTTTAAGGTGGGGAGATGACCCAGAGACGCAGTATTTT.

The chain has TRBV27 and TRBJ2-3; 8 bases align to TRBD2. Germline loops: CDR1 MNHEY, CDR2 SMNVEV (reference sequence). V was clipped by 5 bases and J by 5 bases; unmatched bases: 12. The CDR3 runs 16 residues. CDR3 sequence reads: CASSPIVRGGRDTQYF. The CDR3 DNA reads TGTGCCAGCAGTCCCATAGTTCGGGGGGGCCGAGATACGCAGTATTTT.

With regard to this clonotype: Compared with germline, one end of the junction differs, possibly owing to a read error. The chain is built from TRBV4-1 and TRBJ1-5, with a weak D call TRBD1 (5 bases). The CDR3 has 18 amino acids. Germline V gene sequence: CDR1 MGHRA, CDR2 YSYEKL. The CDR3 protein is CANSQDRRGSYSNQPQHF. Here the CDR3 DNA reads TGCGCCAACAGCCAAGATAGAAGGGGATCTTATAGCAATCAGCCCCAGCATTTT.

The chain employs TRBV18 and TRBJ2-1; 12 positions match TRBD1. Germline V lookup: CDR1 KGHSH, CDR2 LQKENI. This CDR3 region has 17 residues. After removal of 5 bases from V and 5 bases from J, the junction contained 10 bases not matched to a gene. CDR3 DNA sequence: TGTGCCAGCTCAGGAAGCGGGACAGGGGGCCGAAACAATGAGCAGTTCTTC. Amino acid sequence: CASSGSGTGGRNNEQFF.

The genes are TRBV2 and TRBJ1-5; D is undetermined. Trimming shortened V by 3 bases and J by 3 bases, and 9 bases separated the two germline ends. The CDR3 is 14 residues long. Germline CDR1 SNHLY, CDR2 FYNNEI. The CDR3 spells CASSEADVNQPQHF. The DNA of the CDR3 is TGTGCCAGCAGTGAGGCCGATGTCAATCAGCCCCAGCATTTT.

The genes are TRBV19 and TRBJ2-1; TRBD1 is a possible D gene (5 bases). Germline-derived CDR1 and CDR2 are LNHDA and SQIVND (reference sequence). This CDR3 is built from 15 residues. V gave up 1 base and J gave up 4 bases, with 11 bases separating them. The CDR3 DNA reads TGTGCCAGTAGTATAGGGGGCGCCGGGTACAATGAGCAGTTCTTC. Protein sequence: CASSIGGAGYNEQFF. Full variable domain (remainder filled in from reference TRBV19 and TRBJ2-1): DGGITQSPKYLFRKEGQNVTLSCEQNLNHDAMYWYRQDPGQGLRLIYYSQIVNDFQKGDIAEGYSVSREKKESFPLTVTSAQKNPTAFYLCASSIGGAGYNEQFFGPGTRLTVL.

On this clonotype: A read error is likely, as this CDR3 ends without the conserved phenylalanine or tryptophan. The genes are TRBV6-5 and TRBJ1-1; no reliable D call. The CDR3 sequence is 13 residues long. The germline gives CDR1 MNHEY, CDR2 SVGAGI. Trimming pared 3 bases from V and 1 base from J, leaving 6 bases between. DNA for the CDR3: TGTGCCAGCAGTTATACCGGGAACACTGAAGCTTTCTCT. Its translation: CASSYTGNTEAFS.

In its sample, this clonotype was seen many times. The chain recombines TRBV7-9 with TRBJ1-2; 8 bases agree with TRBD1. In germline, CDR1 is SEHNR, CDR2 FQNEAQ (reference sequence). Losses at the gene ends were 2 bases for V and 7 bases for J; bases not matched to a gene: 9. The CDR3 covers 15 residues. CDR3 sequence: CASSLPGDRLRGYTF. The CDR3 bases are TGTGCCAGCAGCTTACCTGGGGACAGGTTACGTGGCTACACCTTC.

The rearrangement uses TRBV6-2 or TRBV6-3 and TRBJ2-7; the match to TRBD2 covers 13 bases. There are 15 residues in the CDR3. J lost 4 bases, V lost 4 bases, and 4 bases had no gene match. CDR1 and CDR2 from the germline V gene are MNHEY and SVGEGT. The CDR3 DNA follows: TGTGCCAGCAGTTCACCGGGACTAGCGGGATACGAGCAGTACTTC. Translation gives CASSSPGLAGYEQYF.

The chain combines TRBV29-1 with TRBJ2-7; weak D call: TRBD1 (6 bases). Germline V gene lookup returns CDR1 SQVTM and CDR2 ANQGSEA. Trimming left V 6 bases short and J 2 bases short, with 14 bases between. The CDR3 is 13 residues long. The CDR3 region is CSVGTGQTYEQYF. In DNA, the CDR3 is TGCAGCGTGGGAACTGGACAGACCTACGAGCAGTACTTC.

The gene calls are TRBV28 and TRBJ1-1; tentative D call: TRBD1 (5 bases). Germline CDR1 reads MDHEN; CDR2 reads SYDVKM. V lost 5 bases, J lost 3 bases, and 19 bases lay in between. This CDR3 has 16 amino acids. CDR3 bases: TGTGCCAGCAGTCATCACCGGGACCGTGGGGACACTGAAGCTTTCTTT. It encodes CASSHHRDRGDTEAFF.

V gene TRBV19 combines with J gene TRBJ1-2, with TRBD1 matching over 9 bases. V lost 5 bases, J lost 0 bases, and 10 bases stayed unmatched. There are 17 residues in the CDR3. The germline gives CDR1 LNHDA, CDR2 SQIVND (reference sequence). CDR3 nucleotides: TGTGCCAGTAGTCTCCGGGACAGGGACCCCGCTAACTATGGCTACACCTTC. This codes for CASSLRDRDPANYGYTF.

This rearrangement joins TRBV4-3 to TRBJ2-1; 8 bases agree with TRBD1. V lost 5 bases to trimming and J lost 0 bases; unmatched junction nucleotides: 6. The CDR3 contains 16 residues. The germline V gene encodes CDR1 LGHNA and CDR2 YSLEER. CDR3 DNA: TGCGCCAGCAGCACATCCGGGACAGGCTCCTACAATGAGCAGTTCTTC. Its protein product is CASSTSGTGSYNEQFF.

This sequence joins TRBV2 and TRBJ1-1; a possible D gene is TRBD1 (6 bases). Germline V lookup: CDR1 SNHLY, CDR2 FYNNEI. The CDR3 runs to 15 residues. V was trimmed by 4 bases and J by 6 bases, leaving 18 bases between them. CDR3 region: CASSVRDTHTAEAFF. The CDR3 DNA follows: TGTGCCAGCAGTGTACGGGACACACATACGGCTGAAGCTTTCTTT.

The rearrangement uses TRBV19 and TRBJ2-1, with D possibly being TRBD1 (6 bases). CDR3 length: 12 amino acids. The ends were cut back, 7 bases at V and 8 bases at J, with 12 bases in the middle. Looked up from germline, CDR1 is LNHDA and CDR2 is SQIVND (reference sequence). In nucleotides, the CDR3 is TGTGCCAGTACTCAGGGGTCACATGAGCAGTTCTTC. Amino acid sequence: CASTQGSHEQFF.

This clonotype has a handful of counts. This CDR3 reads CASSQRGLAANTGELFF. The DNA for the CDR3 is TGCGCCAGCAGCCAACGGGGACTAGCGGCGAACACCGGGGAGCTGTTTTTT. The chain has TRBV4-1 and TRBJ2-2, with TRBD2 matching 11 bases. The V gene end was trimmed by 2 bases and the J gene end by 0 bases; junction bases not matched to a gene: 2. The CDR3 has 17 residues. The germline V gene encodes CDR1 MGHRA and CDR2 YSYEKL.

The chain recombines TRBV2 with TRBJ2-7; D may be TRBD1 (5 bases). Germline CDR1 is SNHLY and CDR2 is FYNNEI. This CDR3 is 12 amino acids long. V lost 10 bases and J 0 bases, leaving 10 bases between the germline ends. CDR3 loop: CATRQNSYEQYF. CDR3 sequence (DNA): TGTGCCACCAGACAGAACTCCTACGAGCAGTACTTC.

Points on this clonotype: The junction departs from germline at one end; a sequencing error may be responsible. The CDR3 coding sequence is TGTACCAGCAGTACGGACAGGCGGAGCTCCTATAATTCACCCCTCCACTTT. Protein sequence: CTSSTDRRSSYNSPLHF. The V call is TRBV28, the J call TRBJ1-6, with TRBD1 matching over 7 bases. The CDR3 runs 17 residues. Germline V CDR1 and CDR2: MDHEN, SYDVKM.

Ten or more counts support this clonotype. This chain joins TRBV7-2 and TRBJ1-1; a weak D match, TRBD1 (5 bases). The ends were cut back, 8 bases at V and 4 bases at J, with 17 bases in the middle. The CDR3 contains 14 residues. Germline V gene lookup returns CDR1 SGHTA and CDR2 FQGNSA. The CDR3 loop is CASPGPDGGTEAFF. The CDR3 nucleotides are TGTGCCAGCCCGGGCCCCGATGGGGGCACTGAAGCTTTCTTT.

This clonotype was picked up a small number of times. This chain connects TRBV20-1 to TRBJ1-2, with D maybe TRBD1 (6 bases). V was shortened by 0 bases and J by 5 bases, with 13 bases between the two germline ends. Germline V gene sequence: CDR1 DFQATT, CDR2 SNEGSKA (reference sequence). The CDR3 contains 14 residues. Here the CDR3 DNA reads TGCAGTGCTAGAGATCGGACAGCTATATATGGCTACACCTTC. It yields the protein CSARDRTAIYGYTF.

This clonotype was detected only a few times. The chain recombines TRBV27 with TRBJ1-5, with unresolved D. From germline, CDR1 is MNHEY and CDR2 SMNVEV (reference sequence). The CDR3 length is 14 residues. Between the trimmed V and J ends, which lost 5 bases and 5 bases, there was a span of 13 bases. Here the CDR3 reads CASSLGVEDQPQHF. For the CDR3, the DNA is TGTGCCAGCAGTCTCGGGGTGGAAGATCAGCCCCAGCATTTT.

The genes are TRBV27 and TRBJ2-7, with a weak D call TRBD2 (5 bases). Germline lookup yields CDR1 MNHEY and CDR2 SMNVEV (reference sequence). There are 15 residues in the CDR3. V dropped 5 bases and J dropped 3 bases, with 17 bases sitting between them. CDR3 protein: CASSPGEGLVYEQYV. DNA for the CDR3: TGTGCCAGCAGTCCCGGAGAGGGTTTAGTCTACGAGCAGTACGTC.